Here is one T cell receptor beta chain with its context. What it recognizes is unknown. Libraries were prepared by immunoSEQ multiplex PCR; TCRdb keeps only in-frame clonotypes and omits some of them. The sample holds approximately 19,000 clones; 80% are singletons and the top ten take around 32%. The sample belongs to a study of T cell clones after liver transplantation. Background on the study: TCRbeta sequencing after a pre-transplant mixed lymphocyte reaction identified graft-donor-reactive clones, later tracked in post-transplant blood. Standard immunosuppression, with no induction, continued until 12-24 months after transplant. Findings of the study overall: Circulating graft-donor-reactive CD4 TCRbeta sequences fell significantly post-transplant in most of the 8 subjects.

Unstimulated PBMCs were sorted into CD3+CD4+ and CD3+CD8+ populations. The sequence was obtained from a human patient who received a liver transplant. Some of the T cells might come from the graft donor. Sample: CD8+ T cells from blood, taken about 50 months after liver transplant.

CDR3 sequence (DNA): TGCGCCAGCAGCCAAGAAGGGGGATCAAACACTGAAGCTTTCTTT. It is translated as CASSQEGGSNTEAFF. The chain employs TRBV4-3 and TRBJ1-1, with D perhaps matching TRBD1 (6 bases). The CDR3 extends over 15 amino acids. Trimming pared 0 bases from V and 2 bases from J, leaving 10 bases between. CDR1 LGHNA and CDR2 YSLEER come from the germline V gene.